The 28 T cell receptor beta chains given below trace back to one sample, sequenced in a study of blood T cells in healthy people across ages. With a J-beta primer mix and a sample-barcoded 5' primer, a second PCR ran about 6 to 11 cycles. TCRdb independently ran MiXCR on the 5' RACE reads; one entry per CDR3 protein. The table has 1,800,000 or so distinct CDR3 sequences, 39% seen once; the top ten hold 23%. Sequenced: blood. The source is a human donor in good health.

The rearrangement links TRBV30 to TRBJ2-4; no definite D call. With the DNA end fitting TRBJ2-7 better, the J assignment may be wrong. The germline V gene has CDR1 GTSNPN and CDR2 SVGIG (reference sequence). The CDR3 totals 14 residues. The CDR3 DNA reads as TGTGCCTGGACGCTCGCCCTACCCTCCTACGAGCAGTACTTC. Translation gives CAWTLALPSYEQYF.

V is TRBV3-1 and J is TRBJ1-1, with D maybe TRBD1 (5 bases). This CDR3 is built from 14 residues. CDR1 is LGHDT and CDR2 is YNNKEL in the germline V gene (reference sequence). Trimming pared 1 base from V and 4 bases from J, leaving 10 bases between. The CDR3 loop reads CASSQGGIGTEAFF. The CDR3 DNA is TGTGCCAGCAGCCAAGGGGGGATCGGCACTGAAGCTTTCTTT.

This clonotype has more than one count but fewer than ten. This chain links TRBV20-1 with TRBJ2-7; 7 bases line up with TRBD1. Germline-derived CDR1 and CDR2 are DFQATT and SNEGSKA (reference sequence). The CDR3 contains 16 residues. Losses at the gene ends were 6 bases for V and 0 bases for J; bases not matched to a gene: 14. The CDR3 loop reads CSAQSVGQLSSYEQYF. The CDR3 coding sequence is TGCAGTGCGCAATCCGTGGGACAGTTAAGCTCCTACGAGCAGTACTTC.

This chain connects TRBV5-5 to TRBJ2-4; D may be TRBD1 (5 bases). The DNA matches TRBJ2-7 better at its end, which makes the J call doubtful. CDR1 is SGHKS, CDR2 YYEKEE, per germline (reference sequence). The CDR3 extends over 14 amino acids. The CDR3 sequence is CASSLPRRGPEQYF. DNA of the CDR3: TGTGCCAGCAGCTTGCCTCGAAGGGGTCCCGAGCAGTACTTC.

V gene TRBV30 combines with J gene TRBJ2-7, with unresolved D. The CDR3 has 15 amino acids. CDR1 is GTSNPN and CDR2 is SVGIG in the germline V gene (reference sequence). V lost 0 bases and J 2 bases, leaving 14 bases between the germline ends. The CDR3 bases are TGTGCCTGGAGTGTCTGGCCCTTCAAACCCTACGAGCAGTACTTC. Encoded protein: CAWSVWPFKPYEQYF.

This clonotype was found a few times. The rearrangement joins TRBV4-1 to TRBJ1-6; D unresolved. There are 14 residues in the CDR3. Germline V lookup: CDR1 MGHRA, CDR2 YSYEKL. V was clipped by 0 bases and J by 7 bases, with 7 bases between them. The DNA for the CDR3 is TGCGCCAGCAGCCAAGATACCGGGAATTCACCCCTCCACTTT. Its protein is CASSQDTGNSPLHF.

On this clonotype: This may stem from a read error, because a much larger clone lies one nucleotide away. The genes are TRBV27 and TRBJ2-4; 7 nucleotides line up with TRBD1. V shed 5 bases and J 5 bases; nucleotides not matched to a gene: 6. CDR3 length equals 14 residues. CDR1 is MNHEY and CDR2 is SMNVEV in the germline V gene (reference sequence). CDR3 residues: CASSLRTGENIQYF. CDR3 in DNA: TGTGCCAGCAGTCTCAGGACAGGAGAAAACATTCAGTACTTC.

The chain employs TRBV12-3 or TRBV12-4 and TRBJ2-1, with a weak D call TRBD2 (6 bases). This CDR3 comprises 15 residues. V was pared by 1 base and J by 10 bases, with 17 bases between. Written as DNA, the CDR3 is TGTGCCAGCAGTTTAGTTTGGACTGGGACTGGGGAGCAGTTCTTC. Translated, it gives CASSLVWTGTGEQFF.

The V call is TRBV21-1, the J call TRBJ1-2; whether TRBD1, the table's D call, matches the DNA was not checked. TRBV21-1 is annotated as a pseudogene. The CDR3 has 13 residues. The CDR3 region has the DNA TGTGCCAGCCCGTTAGACAGGGTGGGGGGCTACACCTTC. The encoded protein is CASPLDRVGGYTF.

The CDR3 coding sequence is TGCAGTGCTAGCATAGAGCGGGGGGGGTTAGATACGCAGTATTTT. This gives the protein CSASIERGGLDTQYF. V and J are TRBV20-1 and TRBJ2-3; the match to TRBD2 covers 10 bases. V shed 3 bases, J shed 5 bases, and the junction held 8 bases outside the gene matches. There are 15 residues in the CDR3. CDR1 and CDR2 from the germline V gene are DFQATT and SNEGSKA (reference sequence).

This clonotype showed up many times. The V call is TRBV7-2, the J call TRBJ1-1; 10 positions agree with TRBD1. The junction had 5 bases not matched to a gene; V was cut back by 5 bases and J by 11 bases. This CDR3 has 12 amino acids. Germline-derived CDR1 and CDR2 are SGHTA and FQGNSA. Here the CDR3 DNA reads TGTGCCAGCAGCCGGGACAGGGGACCTGCTTTCTTT. Amino acid sequence: CASSRDRGPAFF.

The gene calls are TRBV10-3 and TRBJ2-3, with 8 bases matching TRBD1. Germline CDR1 and CDR2: ENHRY and SYGVKD. J gave up 0 bases and V 4 bases, and 9 bases lay outside the gene matches. There are 17 residues in the CDR3. The CDR3 DNA follows: TGTGCCATCAGTGGTAAACCGGGACAGGAGAGCACAGATACGCAGTATTTT. Protein sequence: CAISGKPGQESTDTQYF.

The V and J genes are TRBV10-3 and TRBJ2-3; D gene unclear. Trimming removed 9 bases at V and 0 bases at J, with 13 bases between. This CDR3 spans 14 amino acids. CDR1 is ENHRY and CDR2 is SYGVKD in the germline V gene. CDR3 amino acids: CAMSDRGSTDTQYF. CDR3 DNA sequence: TGTGCCATGTCGGACCGTGGTAGCACAGATACGCAGTATTTT.

This clonotype was seen a handful of times. The chain recombines TRBV7-3 with TRBJ2-5, with 7 bases identical to TRBD2. With 5 bases clipped from V and 3 bases from J, the junction kept 9 bases outside the gene matches. CDR3 length equals 15 residues. The germline V gene encodes CDR1 SGHTA and CDR2 FQGTGA. The CDR3 nucleotides read TGTGCCAGCAGCCGGGGGGTCGGCTACAAAGAGACCCAGTACTTC. It specifies CASSRGVGYKETQYF.

DNA for the CDR3: TGTGCCAGGGGACACCTGCCACCCCTAGCTAACTATGGCTACACCTTC. Its protein is CARGHLPPLANYGYTF. The chain is built from TRBV28 and TRBJ1-2; maybe TRBD1 (6 bases). Germline loops: CDR1 MDHEN, CDR2 SYDVKM. Trimming shortened V by 9 bases and J by 0 bases, and 20 bases separated the two germline ends. The CDR3 length is 16 residues.

The sample holds a few counts of this clonotype. V is TRBV6-5 and J is TRBJ1-2; D ambiguous. The CDR3 sequence is 15 residues long. Germline lookup yields CDR1 MNHEY and CDR2 SVGAGI. Trimming shortened V by 0 bases and J by 3 bases, and 11 bases separated the two germline ends. CDR3 bases: TGTGCCAGCAGTTACTCGAGACTCGATCACTATGGCTACACCTTC. Translated: CASSYSRLDHYGYTF.

The CDR3 DNA reads as TGCGCCAGCAGCTTGATCACCGGGACAGGGGCCGCTTTCTTT. Translating gives CASSLITGTGAAFF. V and J are TRBV5-1 and TRBJ1-1; 10 bases agree with TRBD1. Germline assignment: CDR1 SGHRS and CDR2 YFSETQ. The junction had 8 bases not matched to a gene; V was cut back by 1 base and J by 11 bases. The CDR3 spans 14 residues.

This sequence joins TRBV20-1 and TRBJ2-3; 11 nucleotides match TRBD2. Trimming at V came to 1 base and at J to 3 bases, leaving 3 bases not matched to a gene. The CDR3 is 15 residues long. CDR1 is DFQATT and CDR2 is SNEGSKA in the germline V gene (reference sequence). The CDR3 here is CSARALAGATDTQYF. CDR3 DNA sequence: TGCAGTGCTAGAGCACTAGCGGGGGCTACAGATACGCAGTATTTT.

A note on this clonotype: Since a much larger clone is just one base distant, this may be a read error. The limits of the CDR3 on the DNA are not certain, so only TCRdb's listed CDR3 is given. The J gene is TRBJ2-6, the V gene TRBV7-9; the D call in the table, TRBD1, was not verified against the DNA. The CDR3 numbers 16 amino acids, ends counted. The germline gives CDR1 SEHNR, CDR2 FQNEAQ (reference sequence). The CDR3 spells CASSAVVGPGANVPTF.

V usage is TRBV27 and J usage is TRBJ1-1, with D possibly matching TRBD1 (5 bases). The ends were cut back, 3 bases at V and 3 bases at J, with 11 bases in the middle. CDR1 and CDR2 (germline): MNHEY, SMNVEV (reference sequence). This CDR3 region has 14 residues. The CDR3 nucleotides are TGTGCCAGCAGTTTTTGGGGGGATGACACTGAAGCTTTCTTT. Translating it yields CASSFWGDDTEAFF.

This clonotype showed up just a few times. The V call is TRBV29-1, the J call TRBJ2-1; 9 positions match TRBD1. This CDR3 region has 17 residues. J gave up 1 base and V 7 bases, and 14 bases lay outside the gene matches. Germline values: CDR1 SQVTM, CDR2 ANQGSEA. The CDR3 nucleotides read TGCAGCGCCCGGGGACAGGGTCCCCTGGGATCCTACAATGAGCAGTTCTTC. As protein: CSARGQGPLGSYNEQFF.

This clonotype was detected only once. The rearrangement joins TRBV7-6 to TRBJ1-1; D call uncertain. V lost 8 bases and J 6 bases, leaving 19 bases between the germline ends. Germline CDR1 reads SGHVS; CDR2 reads FNYEAQ. The CDR3 runs 14 residues. The CDR3 reads CASSNHGFGAEAFF. The DNA of the CDR3 is TGTGCCAGCTCCAACCACGGCTTTGGGGCTGAAGCTTTCTTT.

Regarding this clonotype: One end of the junction is discordant with germline, which a read error may explain. The chain links TRBV5-1 to TRBJ1-2; 11 bases are shared with TRBD1. Germline V gene sequence: CDR1 SGHRS, CDR2 YFSETQ. The CDR3 covers 15 residues. Here the CDR3 DNA reads TGCGCCAGCAGCTTGGCCCGGACAGGGGGCTATGGCTGCACCTTC. Protein product: CASSLARTGGYGCTF.

The chain employs TRBV14 and TRBJ1-1; 8 positions match TRBD1. This CDR3 comprises 16 residues. Germline V gene data show CDR1 as SGHDN and CDR2 as FVKESK. J was trimmed by 3 bases and V by 1 base; bases with no gene match: 7. The CDR3: CASSQGFGQGDTEAFF. DNA of the CDR3: TGTGCCAGCAGCCAAGGCTTCGGACAGGGAGACACTGAAGCTTTCTTT.

For this clonotype: This may stem from a read error, because a much larger clone lies one nucleotide away. This chain links TRBV13 with TRBJ1-2; weak D call: TRBD1 (6 bases). The germline CDR1 and CDR2 sequences are PRHDT and FYEKMQ (reference sequence). CDR3 length equals 12 residues. In DNA, the CDR3 is TGTGTCAGCAGCCGGACAGTTTATGGCTACACCTTC. Amino acids: CVSSRTVYGYTF.

The chain combines TRBV7-2 with TRBJ2-5; TRBD1 matches 8 bases. The J call is uncertain, as TRBJ2-7 better fits the DNA end. CDR1 is SGHTA and CDR2 is FQGNSA in the germline V gene. The CDR3 contains 15 residues. Here the CDR3 DNA reads TGTGCCAGCAGCATCGATGGACAGGGAATATACGAGCAGTACTTC. This codes for CASSIDGQGIYEQYF.

The J gene is TRBJ2-7, the V gene TRBV9, with TRBD2 matching 7 bases. Trimming took 3 bases from V and 4 from J; bases not matched to a gene: 7. The CDR3 loop spans 14 amino acids. Germline assignment: CDR1 SGDLS and CDR2 YYNGEE. CDR3 sequence reads: CASSAGRDFYEQYF. The CDR3 region has the DNA TGTGCCAGCAGCGCAGGGAGGGACTTTTACGAGCAGTACTTC.

A few counts support this clonotype. V and J are TRBV15 and TRBJ1-2, with 9 bases lining up with TRBD1. CDR1 and CDR2 from the germline V gene are LNHNV and YYDKDF (reference sequence). The CDR3 extends over 14 amino acids. The trim removed 5 bases at V and 3 bases at J, leaving 4 bases unmatched. CDR3 DNA sequence: TGTGCCACCAGCCGGGACAGGGCAGACTATGGCTACACCTTC. This translates into CATSRDRADYGYTF.